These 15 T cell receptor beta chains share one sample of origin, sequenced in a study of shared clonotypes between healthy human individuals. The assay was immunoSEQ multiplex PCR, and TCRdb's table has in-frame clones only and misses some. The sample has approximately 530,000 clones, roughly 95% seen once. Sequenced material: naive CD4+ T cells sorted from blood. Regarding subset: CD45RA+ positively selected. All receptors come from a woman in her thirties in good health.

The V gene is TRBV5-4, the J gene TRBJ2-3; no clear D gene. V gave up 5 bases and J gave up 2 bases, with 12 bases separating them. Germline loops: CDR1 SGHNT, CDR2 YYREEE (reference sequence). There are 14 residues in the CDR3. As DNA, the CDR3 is TGTGCCAGCAGTCGGTTTGGGTCCACAGATACGCAGTATTTT. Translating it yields CASSRFGSTDTQYF.

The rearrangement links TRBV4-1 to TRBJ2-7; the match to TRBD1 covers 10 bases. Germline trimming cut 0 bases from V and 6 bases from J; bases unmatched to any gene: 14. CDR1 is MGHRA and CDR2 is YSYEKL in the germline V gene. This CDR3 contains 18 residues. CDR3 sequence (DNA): TGCGCCAGCAGCCAAGAAGACCAGCGGACAGGGGGTTGGATCGAGCAGTACTTC. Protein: CASSQEDQRTGGWIEQYF.

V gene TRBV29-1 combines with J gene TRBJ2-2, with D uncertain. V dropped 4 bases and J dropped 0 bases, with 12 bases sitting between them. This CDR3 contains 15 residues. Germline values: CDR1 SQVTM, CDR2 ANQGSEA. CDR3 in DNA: TGCAGCGTTGCCGAGGTGGACCCGAACACCGGGGAGCTGTTTTTT. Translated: CSVAEVDPNTGELFF.

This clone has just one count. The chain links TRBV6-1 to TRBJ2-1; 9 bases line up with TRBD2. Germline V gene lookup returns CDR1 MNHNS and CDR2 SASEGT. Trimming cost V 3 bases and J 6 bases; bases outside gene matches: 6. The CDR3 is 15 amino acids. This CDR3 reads CASSDLAGGPNEQFF. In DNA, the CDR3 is TGTGCCAGCAGTGATTTGGCGGGAGGGCCCAATGAGCAGTTCTTC.

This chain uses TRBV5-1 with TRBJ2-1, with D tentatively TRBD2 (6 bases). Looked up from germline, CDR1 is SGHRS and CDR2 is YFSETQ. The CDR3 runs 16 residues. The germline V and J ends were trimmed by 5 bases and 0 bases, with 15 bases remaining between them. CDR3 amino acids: CASRSGTPSSYNEQFF. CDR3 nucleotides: TGCGCCAGCAGATCCGGGACTCCCAGCTCCTACAATGAGCAGTTCTTC.

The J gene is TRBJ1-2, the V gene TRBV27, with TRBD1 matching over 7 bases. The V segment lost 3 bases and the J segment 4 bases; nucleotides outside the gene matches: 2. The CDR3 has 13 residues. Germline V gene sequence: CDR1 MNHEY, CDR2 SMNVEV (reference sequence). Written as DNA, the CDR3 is TGTGCCAGCAGTTTCCAGGGGGGCTATGGCTACACCTTC. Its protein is CASSFQGGYGYTF.

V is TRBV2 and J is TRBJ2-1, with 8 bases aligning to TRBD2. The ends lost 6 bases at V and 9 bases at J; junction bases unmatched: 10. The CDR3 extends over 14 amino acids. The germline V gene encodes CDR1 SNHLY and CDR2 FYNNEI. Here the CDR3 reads CASRGQAGGVEQFF. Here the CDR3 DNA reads TGTGCCAGCAGGGGGCAGGCGGGAGGCGTTGAGCAGTTCTTC.

The CDR3 spells CASSQGSLGYTF. The CDR3 nucleotides are TGTGCCAGCAGCCAAGGGTCCTTGGGCTACACCTTC. The chain recombines TRBV14 with TRBJ1-2; the D is unclear. From germline, CDR1 is SGHDN and CDR2 FVKESK. This CDR3 has 12 residues. Trimming left V 1 base short and J 8 bases short, with 8 bases between.

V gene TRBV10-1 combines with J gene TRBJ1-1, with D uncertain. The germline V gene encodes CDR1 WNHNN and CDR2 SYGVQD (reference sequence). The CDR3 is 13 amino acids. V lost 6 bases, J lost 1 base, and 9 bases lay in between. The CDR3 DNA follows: TGCGCCAGCAGCGGGAGGAGGAACACTGAAGCTTTCTTT. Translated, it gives CASSGRRNTEAFF.

Written as DNA, the CDR3 is TGTGCCAGCAGTTTATCGGCAGGGAGAGTTGGAAAACTGTTTTTT. Amino acid sequence: CASSLSAGRVGKLFF. The rearrangement uses TRBV28 and TRBJ1-4; possible D gene TRBD1, 5 bases. Germline loops: CDR1 MDHEN, CDR2 SYDVKM. The CDR3 consists of 15 residues. V was pared by 1 base and J by 10 bases, with 16 bases between.

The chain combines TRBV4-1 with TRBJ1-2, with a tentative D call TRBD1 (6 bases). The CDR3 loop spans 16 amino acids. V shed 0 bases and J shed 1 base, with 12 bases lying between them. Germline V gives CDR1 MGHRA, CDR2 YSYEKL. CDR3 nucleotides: TGCGCCAGCAGCCAAGATTTTGACAGGAATAACTATGGCTACACCTTC. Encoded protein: CASSQDFDRNNYGYTF.

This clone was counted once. CDR3 protein: CASSVGGLNTGELFF. For the CDR3, the DNA is TGTGCCAGCAGCGTCGGCGGACTGAACACCGGGGAGCTGTTTTTT. J is TRBJ2-2 and V is TRBV9; weak D call: TRBD2 (5 bases). The CDR3 runs 15 residues. Between the trimmed V and J ends, which lost 2 bases and 1 base, there was a span of 9 bases. Germline-derived CDR1 and CDR2 are SGDLS and YYNGEE. Together with reference TRBV9 and TRBJ2-2, the CDR3 gives the full variable domain: DSGVTQTPKHLITATGQRVTLRCSPRSGDLSVYWYQQSLDQGLQFLIQYYNGEERAKGNILERFSAQQFPDLHSELNLSSLELGDSALYFCASSVGGLNTGELFFGEGSRLTVL.

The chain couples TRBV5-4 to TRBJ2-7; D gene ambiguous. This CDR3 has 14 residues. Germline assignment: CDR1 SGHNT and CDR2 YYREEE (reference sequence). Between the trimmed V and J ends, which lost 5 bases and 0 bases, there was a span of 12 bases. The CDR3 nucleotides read TGTGCCAGCAGTACTCCTAGGCACTCCTACGAGCAGTACTTC. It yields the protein CASSTPRHSYEQYF.

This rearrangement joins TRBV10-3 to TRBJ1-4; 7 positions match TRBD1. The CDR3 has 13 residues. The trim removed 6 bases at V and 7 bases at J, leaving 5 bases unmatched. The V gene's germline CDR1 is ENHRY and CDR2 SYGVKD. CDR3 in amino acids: CAIRTQGSEKLFF. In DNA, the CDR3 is TGTGCCATCAGAACACAGGGGAGTGAAAAACTGTTTTTT.

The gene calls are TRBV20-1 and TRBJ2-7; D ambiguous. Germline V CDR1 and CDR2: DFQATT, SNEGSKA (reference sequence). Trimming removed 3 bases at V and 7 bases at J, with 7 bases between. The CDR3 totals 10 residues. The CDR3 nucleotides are TGCAGTGCTAGTCTATGGGAGCAGTACTTC. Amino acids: CSASLWEQYF.